A selection of T cell receptor beta chains follows, all from one sample in a study of immune characterization of retroperitoneal liposarcoma. Each CDR3 protein is one row after TCRdb ran MiXCR on the PCR reads. The sample comprises about 2,600 distinct CDR3 sequences, roughly 35% of which are singletons, and 20% to 25% rests with the top ten. The sequenced sample consisted of tumor tissue. The source of these receptors is a male donor with retroperitoneal liposarcoma. Each CDR3 is given with its conserved first and last residue. The D gene is left open where the match is weak. Not all rows give a size; the values are once, few, many and, for expanded clones, a class.

medium-sized	-	TRBV6-5	TRBJ1-2	CASSPGGGGYTF	TGTGCCAGCAGCCCCGGGGGGGGTGGCTACACCTTC
few	-	TRBV7-2	TRBJ2-7	CASSFKTGLSYEQYF	TGTGCCAGCAGCTTTAAAACAGGGTTGAGCTACGAGCAGTACTTC
-	TRBD2	TRBV7-2	TRBJ2-1	CASSRRGSSYEQYF	TGTGCCAGCAGCAGACGCGGGAGTTCCTACGAGCAGTACTTT
-	-	TRBV6-1	TRBJ2-7	CASSVGEFSYEQYF	TGTGCCAGCAGTGTAGGGGAGTTCTCCTACGAGCAGTACTTC
few	TRBD1	TRBV7-2	TRBJ1-1	CASSQDRERQAFF	TGTGCCAGCAGCCAGGACAGGGAACGACAAGCTTTCTTT
-	-	TRBV6-2/TRBV6-3	TRBJ1-2	CASRLQVNYGYTF	TGTGCCAGCAGACTTCAGGTGAACTATGGCTACACCTTC
-	-	TRBV6-6	TRBJ2-1	CASSYRRTEAPQFF	TGTGCCAGCAGTTACCGACGCACGGAGGCGCCCCAGTTCTTC
once	-	TRBV6-1	TRBJ2-7	CASSVNPTVFYEQYF	TGTGCCAGCAGTGTAAACCCCACAGTTTTCTACGAGCAGTACTTC
-	-	TRBV11-3	TRBJ1-1	CASSTRDDTEAFF	TGTGCCAGCAGCACCCGGGACGACACTGAAGCTTTCTTT
medium-sized	TRBD1	TRBV6-1	TRBJ2-5	CATDRTGKETQYF	TGTGCCACCGACCGGACAGGGAAAGAGACCCAGTACTTC
few	-	TRBV6-1	TRBJ2-3	CASSEWRLADTQYF	TGTGCCAGCAGTGAATGGAGACTAGCAGATACGCAGTATTTT
-	TRBD1	TRBV27	TRBJ2-7	CASSLGTGGGGYEQYF	TGTGCCAGCAGTTTAGGGACAGGGGGAGGGGGCTACGAGCAGTACTTC
few	-	TRBV7-6	TRBJ2-5	CASSHERSNEQYF	TGTGCCAGCAGTCACGAACGGTCAAATGAGCAGTACTTC
-	TRBD2	TRBV7-8	TRBJ2-1	CASSPRLAGGIDEQFF	TGTGCCAGCAGCCCGAGACTAGCGGGGGGGATAGATGAGCAGTTCTTC
-	TRBD2	TRBV6-6	TRBJ2-5	CASSDSSGGAYNEQYF	TGTGCCAGCAGTGACTCGAGCGGGGGGGCCTACAATGAGCAGTACTTC
few	-	TRBV18	TRBJ2-5	CASSLRAQETQYF	TGTGCCAGCTCACTAAGGGCACAAGAGACCCAGTACTTC
-	TRBD2	TRBV10-3	TRBJ2-1	CATGLAEYNEQFF	TGTGCCACCGGACTAGCGGAGTACAATGAGCAGTTCTTC
-	-	TRBV7-2	TRBJ2-3	CASSGVAGLITDTQYF	TGTGCCAGCAGCGGCGTCGCAGGGCTTATAACAGATACGCAGTATTTT
-	-	TRBV6-1	TRBJ2-3	CASSVGPRADTQYF	TGTGCCAGCAGCGTAGGACCACGCGCAGATACGCAGTATTTT
-	-	TRBV6-9	TRBJ2-1	CASSYSGDYDEQFF	TGTGCCAGCAGTTATAGTGGGGATTACGATGAGCAGTTCTTC
few	-	TRBV6-1	TRBJ1-2	CASSQGLNYGYTF	TGTGCCAGCAGTCAGGGACTTAACTATGGCTACACCTTC
medium-sized	TRBD1	TRBV6-6	TRBJ2-5	CASSYVQGWYNEQYF	TGTGCCAGCAGTTACGTACAGGGGTGGTATAATGAGCAGTACTTC
large	-	TRBV6-1	TRBJ1-3	CASTSPGVRSGNTIYF	TGTGCCAGCACTTCCCCGGGCGTTCGCTCTGGAAACACCATATATTTT
-	TRBD2	TRBV10-3	TRBJ2-1	CAISVETSVNEQFF	TGTGCCATCAGTGTCGAGACTAGCGTAAATGAGCAGTTCTTC
-	-	TRBV12-3/TRBV12-4	TRBJ2-7	CASSFQGGYYEQYF	TGTGCCAGCAGTTTCCAGGGGGGTTACTACGAGCAGTACTTC
few	TRBD2	TRBV6-5	TRBJ2-3	CASSYYGTSGEDTQYF	TGTGCCAGCAGTTACTACGGGACTAGCGGCGAAGATACGCAGTATTTT